This T cell receptor beta chain was found in a study of cytomegalovirus exposure and HLA in healthy donors. On this clone itself: Its antigen is unidentified.

Study results and caveats: With further analysis later on, most CMV-associated TCR beta chains appeared HLA-restricted. A classifier reportedly called cytomegalovirus status with high sensitivity and specificity.

V dropped 6 bases and J dropped 0 bases, with 18 bases sitting between them. The CDR3 sequence is 18 residues long. The germline V gene has CDR1 LNHDA and CDR2 SQIVND (reference sequence). The PCR made use of 60 Vbeta and 13 Jbeta primers. TCRdb keeps only in-frame clones here, not all; method: immunoSEQ multiplex PCR. The profile covers 80,000 to 100,000 clones, with approximately 70% appearing a single time and less than 4.5% taken by the ten largest. The rearrangement uses TRBV19 and TRBJ2-6; weak D call: TRBD1 (6 bases). Source material: PBMCs. The sequence came from a man aged 35-49 years in good health and CMV-seronegative. CDR3 loop: CASRPTGTRSSGANVLTF. CDR3 in DNA: TGTGCCAGTAGACCGACCGGGACACGAAGCTCTGGGGCCAACGTCCTGACTTTC.